The text below deals with one T cell receptor (beta chain). Its antigen is not known. The record originates from a study of blood T cells in healthy people across ages. Study-level results: The lack of PBMC sorting stopped any conclusive naive versus antigen-experienced comparison. Age showed a roughly linear inverse relationship with TCR beta diversity per million T cells. It was the long-lived donors that had more naive CD4+ cells and higher diversity than aged donors.

Trimming left V 5 bases short and J 1 base short, with 18 bases between. The CDR3 contains 17 residues. CDR1 MNHNY and CDR2 SVGAGI come from the germline V gene (reference sequence). A second roughly 6 to 11 cycle PCR used barcoded and J-beta primers. Each of the cDNA molecules was tagged by a template-switch adaptor with 12 random nucleotides. TCRdb re-called the 5' RACE reads with MiXCR, one entry per CDR3 protein. The sample lists roughly 1,700,000 distinct CDR3 sequences, roughly 30% seen once, with about 7.7% in the top ten. This TCR derives from a woman aged 25 to 39 in good health. The rearrangement joins TRBV6-6 to TRBJ2-1; D uncertain. The specimen sequenced was blood. The CDR3 bases are TGTGCCAGCAGTACGACCCGGAGAGGAGTGTCCTACAATGAGCAGTTCTTC. It translates to CASSTTRRGVSYNEQFF.